This record covers a single T cell receptor beta chain. Antigen unknown. The data originate from a study of CD8 T cells in ankylosing spondylitis. Broader study findings: A TCR beta motif of eight highly homologous variants appeared characteristic of ankylosing spondylitis blood. Certain motif variants had earlier been reported in reactive arthritis synovial fluid and blood. Reportedly, disease-linked clones are significantly enriched in ankylosing spondylitis patients' matched synovial fluid. Researchers report that disease-linked clones proved CD8+ and relatively rare in peripheral blood.

V dropped 0 bases and J dropped 0 bases, with 3 bases sitting between them. The CDR3 is made up of 13 amino acids. Germline V gene sequence: CDR1 DFQATT, CDR2 SNEGSKA (reference sequence). TCRdb called the 5' RACE reads again in MiXCR, with one record for every CDR3 protein. Here the sample spans 100,000 to 150,000 distinct CDR3 sequences, 7% being singletons. Source material: blood, either unsorted or a sorted T cell fraction (not recorded which). The chain uses TRBV20-1 and TRBJ2-1; D gene unclear. This sequence originates from a male donor with ankylosing spondylitis or in good health (not recorded which). The CDR3 is CSAREYSYNEQFF. The CDR3 DNA follows: TGCAGTGCTAGAGAATACTCCTACAATGAGCAGTTCTTC.